A single TCR beta chain is shown here with its context. This record belongs to a study of T cell changes during pregnancy in multiple sclerosis. Profiling relied on immunoSEQ multiplex PCR, and the TCRdb table lists in-frame clones only, not all of them. Of 35,000 to 40,000 clones listed, roughly nine tenths were seen once; the top ten hold around 5.5%. This sample comprised CD8+ T cells from peripheral blood mononuclear cells, obtained in the third trimester of pregnancy. The receptor was isolated from a female donor with multiple sclerosis, enrolled in a pregnancy study.

The CDR3 spells CASSRLDTLQETQYF. CDR3 in DNA: TGTGCCAGTAGTAGATTGGACACTTTACAAGAGACCCAGTACTTC. V gene TRBV19 combines with J gene TRBJ2-5, with D possibly matching TRBD1 (5 bases). Trimming left V 4 bases short and J 2 bases short, with 14 bases between. There are 15 residues in the CDR3. Germline CDR1 and CDR2: LNHDA and SQIVND (reference sequence).